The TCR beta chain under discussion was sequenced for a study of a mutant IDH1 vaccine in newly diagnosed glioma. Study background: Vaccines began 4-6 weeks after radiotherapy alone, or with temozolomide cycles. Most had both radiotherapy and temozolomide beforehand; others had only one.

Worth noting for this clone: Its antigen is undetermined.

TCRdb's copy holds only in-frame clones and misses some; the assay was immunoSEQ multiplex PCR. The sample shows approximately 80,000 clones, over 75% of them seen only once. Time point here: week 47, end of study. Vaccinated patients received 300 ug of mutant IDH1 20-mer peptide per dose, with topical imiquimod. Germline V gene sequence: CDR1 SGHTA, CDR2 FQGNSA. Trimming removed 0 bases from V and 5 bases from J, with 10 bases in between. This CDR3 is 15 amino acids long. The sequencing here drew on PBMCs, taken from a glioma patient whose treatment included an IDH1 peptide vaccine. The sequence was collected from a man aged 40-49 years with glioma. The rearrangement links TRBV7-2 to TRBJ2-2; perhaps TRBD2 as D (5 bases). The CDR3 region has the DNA TGTGCCAGCAGCTTAGCGCGGACTGGGACCGGGGAGCTGTTTTTT. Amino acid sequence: CASSLARTGTGELFF.